This entry lists 20 T cell receptor beta chains sequenced from one sample in a study of blood T cell repertoires in COVID-19. TCRdb keeps only in-frame clones here, not all; method: immunoSEQ multiplex PCR. The table includes 90,000 or so clones, approximately 88% detected once. The specimen sequenced was peripheral blood. Source of these receptors: a man aged 60 to 75 with COVID-19, enrolled during active disease.

V gene TRBV11-2 combines with J gene TRBJ2-7; 8 bases map to TRBD2. The V gene's germline CDR1 is SGHAT and CDR2 FQNNGV. The CDR3 consists of 15 residues. The junction had 10 bases not matched to a gene; V was cut back by 5 bases and J by 4 bases. The CDR3 DNA is TGTGCCAGCAGCCCGGGACTAGTAGGCGGATACGAGCAGTACTTC. The encoded protein is CASSPGLVGGYEQYF.

V gene TRBV5-1 combines with J gene TRBJ1-2; 9 nucleotides agree with TRBD1. Germline CDR1 is SGHRS and CDR2 is YFSETQ. The CDR3 has 14 residues. After removal of 0 bases from V and 6 bases from J, the junction contained 3 bases not matched to a gene. The CDR3 region has the DNA TGCGCCAGCAGCTTGGGGGACAGGGTAGATGGCTACACCTTC. Its translation is CASSLGDRVDGYTF.

The chain uses TRBV28 and TRBJ2-3; 8 bases fit TRBD2. This CDR3 has 14 residues. V shed 2 bases, J shed 6 bases, and the junction held 4 bases outside the gene matches. The V gene's germline CDR1 is MDHEN and CDR2 SYDVKM. DNA of the CDR3: TGTGCCAGCAGTTTAGTAGCGGGATCGGATACGCAGTATTTT. Amino acid sequence: CASSLVAGSDTQYF.

The chain recombines TRBV28 with TRBJ1-4; D not resolved. V shed 3 bases and J shed 5 bases, with 10 bases lying between them. The CDR3 has 14 amino acids. CDR1 and CDR2 from the germline V gene are MDHEN and SYDVKM. The CDR3 bases are TGTGCCAGCAGTTTGCAGGAGGGAAATGAAAAACTGTTTTTT. Protein sequence: CASSLQEGNEKLFF.

This rearrangement joins TRBV2 to TRBJ1-5; D might be TRBD1 (5 bases). This CDR3 has 15 amino acids. Trimming took off 4 bases at V and 0 bases at J, with 10 bases between the two ends. Germline V CDR1 and CDR2: SNHLY, FYNNEI. CDR3 DNA: TGTGCCAGCAGTGGAAGCAGGGTTAGCAATCAGCCCCAGCATTTT. It translates to CASSGSRVSNQPQHF.

The sample holds a few counts of this clone. The chain uses TRBV4-1 and TRBJ1-1; D uncertain. Germline-derived CDR1 and CDR2 are MGHRA and YSYEKL. The length of the CDR3 is 16 residues. Deletions cut 0 bases from V and 1 base from J, with 12 bases between. The CDR3 DNA reads as TGCGCCAGCAGCCAAGAGACTTTAAGTAGGAACACTGAAGCTTTCTTT. This translates into CASSQETLSRNTEAFF.

CDR3 sequence (DNA): TGTGCCAGCAGTTACTCCCGGGGGGCAATGAACACTGAAGCTTTCTTT. Its translation is CASSYSRGAMNTEAFF. The chain is built from TRBV6-2 or TRBV6-3 and TRBJ1-1, with D perhaps TRBD1 (6 bases). Germline CDR1 MNHEY, CDR2 SVGEGT. CDR3 length equals 16 residues. The V and J ends lost 0 bases and 0 bases respectively, with 11 bases between them.

The CDR3 protein is CASSSDQGGGYTF. The CDR3 DNA reads TGTGCCAGCAGTTCAGACCAGGGGGGCGGCTACACCTTC. The rearrangement joins TRBV27 to TRBJ1-2, with 7 positions matching TRBD1. The CDR3 has 13 residues. V lost 4 bases, J lost 8 bases, and 7 bases stayed unmatched. CDR1 and CDR2 from the germline V gene are MNHEY and SMNVEV (reference sequence).

The chain is built from TRBV5-1 and TRBJ1-5; D is unclear. This CDR3 is 13 amino acids long. CDR1 is SGHRS and CDR2 is YFSETQ in the germline V gene. Between the trimmed V and J ends, which lost 0 bases and 6 bases, there was a span of 7 bases. The CDR3 DNA reads TGCGCCAGCAGCTTGGAAGAGGGTCAGCCCCAGCATTTT. It codes for CASSLEEGQPQHF.

This chain joins TRBV3-1 (or the pseudogene TRBV3-2) and TRBJ2-3, with 10 bases matching TRBD1. The CDR3 totals 17 residues. Germline V gene data show CDR1 as LGHDT and CDR2 as YNNKEL (reference sequence). The V and J ends lost 4 bases and 0 bases, in that order; junction bases with no gene match: 7. CDR3 nucleotide sequence: TGTGCCAGCAGCCCGGTTTCGGGACAGGGGAGCACAGATACGCAGTATTTT. Amino acid sequence: CASSPVSGQGSTDTQYF.

The rearrangement links TRBV14 to TRBJ1-6, with 7 bases fitting TRBD1. The CDR3 has 15 amino acids. Germline loops: CDR1 SGHDN, CDR2 FVKESK. V lost 5 bases and J lost 7; bases outside the gene matches: 8. DNA of the CDR3: TGTGCCAGCAGCGGGCCGGGACAGATAAATTCACCCCTCCACTTT. Protein: CASSGPGQINSPLHF.

The gene calls are TRBV12-5 and TRBJ1-6; D perhaps matches TRBD1 (6 bases). The CDR3 is made up of 15 amino acids. Germline assignment: CDR1 LGHNT and CDR2 FRNRAP. Trimming cost V 6 bases and J 3 bases, with 12 bases left between them. Here the CDR3 DNA reads TGTGCTAGTGGAAACAGGGATCTCTATAATTCACCCCTCCACTTT. It translates to CASGNRDLYNSPLHF.

The chain carries TRBV2 and TRBJ1-5; D is possibly TRBD1 (5 bases). V lost 2 bases to trimming and J lost 9 bases, with 11 bases between them. The CDR3 runs to 13 residues. The V gene's germline CDR1 is SNHLY and CDR2 FYNNEI. CDR3 in amino acids: CASSEFRARPQHF. Written as DNA, the CDR3 is TGTGCCAGCAGTGAATTCAGGGCGCGGCCCCAGCATTTT.

The V and J genes are TRBV19 and TRBJ2-3; perhaps TRBD1 as D (6 bases). The CDR3 contains 13 residues. CDR1 and CDR2 (germline): LNHDA, SQIVND (reference sequence). V was trimmed by 3 bases and J by 4 bases, leaving 8 bases between them. The DNA for the CDR3 is TGTGCCAGTAGTATCCCAGGGGCAGATACGCAGTATTTT. It is translated as CASSIPGADTQYF.

The J gene is TRBJ1-5, the V gene TRBV19; 9 bases align to TRBD1. Trimming at V came to 4 bases and at J to 2 bases, leaving 9 bases not matched to a gene. The CDR3 has 17 residues. Germline-derived CDR1 and CDR2 are LNHDA and SQIVND (reference sequence). In DNA form, the CDR3 reads TGTGCCAGTAGTACCCGGACAGGGGACGTAGGCAATCAGCCCCAGCATTTT. Its protein product is CASSTRTGDVGNQPQHF.

This sequence joins TRBV5-1 and TRBJ1-4; D is undetermined. Trimming took off 0 bases at V and 8 bases at J, with 14 bases between the two ends. The CDR3 extends over 15 amino acids. Germline V gene sequence: CDR1 SGHRS, CDR2 YFSETQ. The CDR3 loop reads CASSLDPSIGEKLFF. Written as DNA, the CDR3 is TGCGCCAGCAGCTTGGACCCGAGCATCGGGGAAAAACTGTTTTTT.

The chain carries TRBV24-1 and TRBJ1-5; D unclear. Trimming stripped 3 bases from V and 3 bases from J, with 8 bases between. There are 14 residues in the CDR3. Germline V lookup: CDR1 KGHDR, CDR2 SFDVKD. The CDR3 protein is CATSDHRYNQPQHF. The CDR3 DNA follows: TGTGCCACCAGTGATCACAGATACAATCAGCCCCAGCATTTT.

The genes are TRBV29-1 and TRBJ2-6, with D maybe TRBD2 (5 bases). Deletions cut 6 bases from V and 2 bases from J, with 8 bases between. From germline, CDR1 is SQVTM and CDR2 ANQGSEA. This CDR3 comprises 13 residues. DNA of the CDR3: TGCAGCGTCGTCGGGACTGGGGCCAACGTCCTGACTTTC. Its translation is CSVVGTGANVLTF.

The CDR3 region has the DNA TGTGCCAGTAGGAGGACTAGCGGCCCCCTCAATGAGCAGTTCTTC. Encoded protein: CASRRTSGPLNEQFF. The rearrangement uses TRBV19 and TRBJ2-1; 10 bases align to TRBD2. The CDR3 loop spans 15 amino acids. Trimming took 6 bases from V and 6 from J; bases not matched to a gene: 8. Looked up from germline, CDR1 is LNHDA and CDR2 is SQIVND (reference sequence).

The chain carries TRBV13 and TRBJ2-7; 11 bases are a match to TRBD1. Germline V CDR1 and CDR2: PRHDT, FYEKMQ (reference sequence). V lost 3 bases and J lost 1; bases outside the gene matches: 5. This CDR3 region has 16 residues. The CDR3 DNA follows: TGTGCCAGCAGCTTGACGGGACAGGGGGGTTCCTACGAGCAGTACTTC. Amino acids: CASSLTGQGGSYEQYF.